The TCR beta chain described here comes from a study of vaccination and CD4 T cells after COVID-19. This CDR3 has 14 residues. Germline assignment: CDR1 DFQATT and CDR2 SNEGSKA (reference sequence). V gave up 3 bases and J gave up 3 bases; unmatched junction bases: 7. Study-wide results and caveats: Among convalescent patients, a median approximately 86% of reactive clones emerged only after vaccination.

TCRdb called the PCR reads again in MiXCR, with one record for every CDR3 protein. In the table there are some 20,000 distinct CDR3 sequences, 45% to 70% of which are singletons. This clonotype was detected a few times. The target antigen is unknown. The sample consisted of CD4+ T cells from blood, taken after SARS-CoV-2 vaccination. V is TRBV20-1 and J is TRBJ2-7; 8 nucleotides match TRBD2. The sequence was collected from a human donor who had recovered from COVID-19. Here the CDR3 reads CSASSVAGHYEQYF. CDR3 bases: TGCAGTGCTAGTAGTGTAGCGGGACACTACGAGCAGTACTTC.